Listed here are 8 T cell receptor beta chains from one sample, sequenced in a study of blood T cell repertoires in COVID-19. The assay was immunoSEQ multiplex PCR, and TCRdb's table has in-frame clones only and misses some. Seen here are about 200,000 clones, 80% to 90% observed once, and the top ten hold about 4.1%. The sample was PBMCs or T cells enriched from blood (not recorded which). These receptors all stem from a woman in her thirties or forties with acute COVID-19.

This rearrangement joins TRBV5-1 to TRBJ2-1; D possibly corresponds to TRBD2 (5 bases). The length of the CDR3 is 14 residues. Germline V gene lookup returns CDR1 SGHRS and CDR2 YFSETQ. The V and J ends lost 0 bases and 8 bases respectively, with 12 bases between them. CDR3 DNA: TGCGCCAGCAGCTTGGCCGAGGGAATCCATGAGCAGTTCTTC. Protein product: CASSLAEGIHEQFF.

The genes are TRBV28 and TRBJ1-2; maybe TRBD1 (5 bases). This CDR3 has 14 residues. V lost 3 bases, J lost 1 base, and 9 bases lay in between. Germline loops: CDR1 MDHEN, CDR2 SYDVKM. This chain's CDR3 is CASSLAGINYGYTF. The CDR3 DNA follows: TGTGCCAGCAGTTTGGCAGGGATTAACTATGGCTACACCTTC.

This chain links TRBV28 with TRBJ2-3; the D gene is possibly TRBD2 (6 bases). In germline, CDR1 is MDHEN, CDR2 SYDVKM. CDR3 length: 16 amino acids. V was cut by 5 bases and J by 3 bases, with 18 bases left in between. This CDR3 reads CASSPSLARGTDTQYF. The CDR3, as DNA: TGTGCCAGCAGTCCCTCACTAGCACGAGGAACAGATACGCAGTATTTT.

A word on this clone: The same CDR3 also results from other DNA sequences found in this sample. The J gene is TRBJ1-5, the V gene TRBV19; possible D gene TRBD1, 6 bases. Trimming cost V 6 bases and J 0 bases, with 9 bases left between them. Germline CDR1 is LNHDA and CDR2 is SQIVND (reference sequence). The CDR3 totals 14 residues. CDR3 sequence (DNA): TGTGCCAGTAGCTACAGGGATAGCAATCAGCCCCAGCATTTT. It translates to CASSYRDSNQPQHF.

The J gene is TRBJ2-1, the V gene TRBV7-6; D possibly corresponds to TRBD2 (6 bases). CDR1 and CDR2 from the germline V gene are SGHVS and FNYEAQ. The ends were cut back, 5 bases at V and 7 bases at J, with 18 bases in the middle. The CDR3 is 15 amino acids. The CDR3 region is CASSGTRGGRNEQFF. CDR3 nucleotides: TGTGCCAGCAGCGGTACGAGAGGAGGGAGAAATGAGCAGTTCTTC.

The genes are TRBV6-6 and TRBJ2-7; 11 nucleotides match TRBD2. The CDR3 covers 17 residues. The germline V gene has CDR1 MNHNY and CDR2 SVGAGI (reference sequence). V lost 5 bases, J lost 0 bases, and 9 bases stayed unmatched. The CDR3 sequence is CASSLTSGARGSYEQYF. Written as DNA, the CDR3 is TGTGCCAGCAGTCTGACTAGCGGGGCTCGGGGCTCCTACGAGCAGTACTTC.

The V call is TRBV11-3, the J call TRBJ2-5; TRBD1 matches at 7 bases. This CDR3 spans 18 amino acids. The germline V gene encodes CDR1 SGHNT and CDR2 YENEEA. V shed 4 bases and J 2 bases; nucleotides not matched to a gene: 16. The CDR3 reads CASSSDRIWPGTQETQYF. The CDR3 DNA is TGTGCCAGCAGCTCGGACAGGATTTGGCCAGGGACACAAGAGACCCAGTACTTC.

This sequence joins TRBV2 and TRBJ2-7; tentative D call: TRBD1 (5 bases). There are 12 residues in the CDR3. V lost 4 bases to trimming and J lost 3 bases, with 7 bases between them. Germline V gene sequence: CDR1 SNHLY, CDR2 FYNNEI. The CDR3 loop reads CASSGQRYEQYF. The CDR3 DNA follows: TGTGCCAGCAGTGGACAGCGCTACGAGCAGTACTTC.